The 23 T cell receptor beta chains reported below all come from one sample, sequenced in a study of blood T cell repertoires in COVID-19. The data were produced by immunoSEQ multiplex PCR, yet TCRdb's version contains in-frame clones alone and is incomplete. The sample carries about 240,000 clones, around 85% recorded once. Sequencing input: peripheral blood. These receptors were taken from a woman younger than 45 who had recovered from COVID-19.

The chain couples TRBV15 to TRBJ2-5; TRBD1 aligns across 10 bases. Germline-derived CDR1 and CDR2 are LNHNV and YYDKDF (reference sequence). The CDR3 runs to 19 residues. V was pared by 1 base and J by 5 bases, with 16 bases of the junction left unmatched. CDR3 amino acids: CATSRGAGTGALPGETQYF. CDR3 coding DNA: TGTGCCACCAGCAGAGGCGCCGGGACAGGGGCCCTCCCCGGTGAGACCCAGTACTTC.

This chain joins TRBV28 and TRBJ2-2; 8 bases line up with TRBD2. Germline CDR1 is MDHEN and CDR2 is SYDVKM. V lost 7 bases to trimming and J lost 3 bases; unmatched junction nucleotides: 4. The CDR3 has 14 amino acids. This CDR3 reads CASTRGGYTGELFF. The CDR3, as DNA: TGTGCCAGCACCCGGGGGGGGTACACCGGGGAGCTGTTTTTT.

The V call is TRBV9, the J call TRBJ2-5, with TRBD1 as a possible D gene (5 bases). V was clipped by 0 bases and J by 5 bases, with 11 bases between them. Germline loops: CDR1 SGDLS, CDR2 YYNGEE. The CDR3 is 14 residues long. The CDR3 here is CASSVDGRVETQYF. The CDR3 coding sequence is TGTGCCAGCAGCGTAGACGGCAGGGTTGAGACCCAGTACTTC. The full variable domain, rest sourced from reference TRBV9 and TRBJ2-5, is DSGVTQTPKHLITATGQRVTLRCSPRSGDLSVYWYQQSLDQGLQFLIQYYNGEERAKGNILERFSAQQFPDLHSELNLSSLELGDSALYFCASSVDGRVETQYFGPGTRLLVL.

The chain uses TRBV10-3 and TRBJ2-7; 7 bases agree with TRBD2. V was pared by 6 bases and J by 3 bases, with 8 bases of the junction left unmatched. CDR3 size: 14 residues. Germline CDR1 ENHRY, CDR2 SYGVKD. The CDR3, as DNA: TGTGCCATCAGGGCCCGGGCGGGGGACTACGAGCAGTACTTC. Protein: CAIRARAGDYEQYF.

This clone was observed once. CDR3 nucleotide sequence: TGCGCCAGCAGAAGCCCGGGACAGCTCAACACCGGGGAGCTGTTTTTT. Translated: CASRSPGQLNTGELFF. J is TRBJ2-2 and V is TRBV5-1; TRBD1 agrees at 7 bases. Germline V gives CDR1 SGHRS, CDR2 YFSETQ. The CDR3 totals 16 residues. The V gene end was trimmed by 5 bases and the J gene end by 2 bases; junction bases not matched to a gene: 9.

The CDR3 loop is CASSFRRGGLETQYF. The CDR3 coding sequence is TGTGCCAGCAGCTTCCGGCGGGGGGGCCTCGAGACCCAGTACTTC. The chain is built from TRBV7-2 and TRBJ2-5; 9 bases match TRBD2. CDR3 length: 15 amino acids. The V gene's germline CDR1 is SGHTA and CDR2 FQGNSA. After removal of 3 bases from V and 5 bases from J, the junction contained 7 bases not matched to a gene. Full variable domain (missing parts from reference TRBV7-2 and TRBJ2-5): GAGVSQSPSNKVTEKGKDVELRCDPISGHTALYWYRQSLGQGLEFLIYFQGNSAPDKSGLPSDRFSAERTGGSVSTLTIQRTQQEDSAVYLCASSFRRGGLETQYFGPGTRLLVL.

The rearrangement uses TRBV5-1 and TRBJ2-1; D is undetermined. CDR1 is SGHRS and CDR2 is YFSETQ in the germline V gene. CDR3 length: 15 residues. With 4 bases removed from V and 3 bases from J, the gap between germline ends came to 14 bases. The CDR3 region has the DNA TGCGCCAGCAGCATTGGAAGAGGCAGCTACAATGAGCAGTTCTTC. The encoded protein is CASSIGRGSYNEQFF.

This sequence joins TRBV7-9 and TRBJ2-3, with TRBD2 identical over 9 bases. Trimming took 1 base from V and 2 from J; bases not matched to a gene: 10. This CDR3 is 18 amino acids long. The germline CDR1 and CDR2 sequences are SEHNR and FQNEAQ (reference sequence). CDR3 nucleotides: TGTGCCAGCAGCTTAGGGACTAGCGTTAGGCGGTACACAGATACGCAGTATTTT. It is translated as CASSLGTSVRRYTDTQYF.

The J gene is TRBJ2-1, the V gene TRBV15; TRBD2 matches 7 bases. The V and J ends lost 0 bases and 5 bases, in that order; junction bases with no gene match: 7. The CDR3 is 16 residues long. Germline-derived CDR1 and CDR2 are LNHNV and YYDKDF (reference sequence). The CDR3 protein is CATSRDLVGGNNEQFF. CDR3 bases: TGTGCCACCAGCAGAGATCTGGTCGGGGGGAACAATGAGCAGTTCTTC.

V and J are TRBV9 and TRBJ1-3; D may be TRBD1 (6 bases). This CDR3 spans 16 amino acids. Germline loops: CDR1 SGDLS, CDR2 YYNGEE. The V gene lost 0 bases and the J gene lost 0 bases, with 10 bases spanning the gap. The CDR3 DNA sequence: TGTGCCAGCAGCGTAGAACAGGGAGTCTCTGGAAACACCATATATTTT. Protein product: CASSVEQGVSGNTIYF.

The V call is TRBV27, the J call TRBJ2-2; D remains unclear. V lost 0 bases, J lost 0 bases, and 8 bases lay in between. The length of the CDR3 is 16 residues. From germline, CDR1 is MNHEY and CDR2 SMNVEV (reference sequence). CDR3 region: CASSLSAQANTGELFF. DNA for the CDR3: TGTGCCAGCAGTTTATCTGCGCAGGCGAACACCGGGGAGCTGTTTTTT.

The V gene is TRBV6-2 or TRBV6-3, the J gene TRBJ1-5, with TRBD1 matching over 8 bases. The CDR3 loop spans 15 amino acids. V dropped 2 bases and J dropped 4; count of bases not matched to a gene: 4. The germline CDR1 and CDR2 sequences are MNHEY and SVGEGT. The CDR3 here is CASSYGTGPNQPQHF. The DNA of the CDR3 is TGTGCCAGCAGTTACGGGACAGGCCCAAATCAGCCCCAGCATTTT.

V is TRBV28 and J is TRBJ2-7, with D tentatively TRBD2 (5 bases). From germline, CDR1 is MDHEN and CDR2 SYDVKM. The CDR3 totals 14 residues. V was trimmed by 5 bases and J by 3 bases, leaving 14 bases between them. The CDR3 loop is CASSQGRARYEQYF. In DNA, the CDR3 is TGTGCCAGCAGTCAAGGGCGGGCTCGCTACGAGCAGTACTTC.

This clone was observed a single time. This rearrangement joins TRBV13 to TRBJ2-5; weak D call: TRBD2 (5 bases). Trimming took 2 bases from V and 5 from J, leaving 9 bases between them. Germline loops: CDR1 PRHDT, CDR2 FYEKMQ (reference sequence). The length of the CDR3 is 13 residues. As DNA, the CDR3 is TGTGCCAGCAGCTTACAAGAGCGGGAGACCCAGTACTTC. This encodes CASSLQERETQYF.

The rearrangement uses TRBV27 and TRBJ2-3; 7 nucleotides agree with TRBD1. With V trimmed by 2 bases and J by 2 bases, 1 base remained unmatched. CDR1 is MNHEY, CDR2 SMNVEV, per germline (reference sequence). This CDR3 comprises 14 residues. The CDR3 is CASSLQGDTDTQYF. CDR3 nucleotides: TGTGCCAGCAGTTTACAGGGGGACACAGATACGCAGTATTTT.

The chain couples TRBV19 to TRBJ2-2; D perhaps matches TRBD1 (5 bases). The germline V gene has CDR1 LNHDA and CDR2 SQIVND (reference sequence). The CDR3 extends over 15 amino acids. Trimming left V 6 bases short and J 5 bases short, with 16 bases between. CDR3: CASRMAGSWTGELFF. CDR3 DNA sequence: TGTGCCAGTAGGATGGCAGGGTCGTGGACCGGGGAGCTGTTTTTT.

This clone was counted a few times. In nucleotides, the CDR3 is TGCGCCAGCAGGGATGGAAGGAGCTCCTACGAGCAGTACTTC. Translated, it gives CASRDGRSSYEQYF. V usage is TRBV5-1 and J usage is TRBJ2-7; no clear D gene. From germline, CDR1 is SGHRS and CDR2 YFSETQ. Deletions cut 5 bases from V and 0 bases from J, with 12 bases between. The CDR3 sequence is 14 residues long. The variable domain in full, with the rest retrieved from reference TRBV5-1 and TRBJ2-7, is KAGVTQTPRYLIKTRGQQVTLSCSPISGHRSVSWYQQTPGQGLQFLFEYFSETQRNKGNFPGRFSGRQFSNSRSEMNVSTLELGDSALYLCASRDGRSSYEQYFGPGTRLTVT.

The chain employs TRBV7-9 and TRBJ1-1; D is possibly TRBD1 (5 bases). This CDR3 has 14 residues. Germline CDR1 is SEHNR and CDR2 is FQNEAQ (reference sequence). V was cut by 8 bases and J by 3 bases, with 16 bases left in between. CDR3 sequence reads: CASSLGWGDTEAFF. In DNA form, the CDR3 reads TGTGCCAGCTCTCTTGGGTGGGGGGACACTGAAGCTTTCTTT.

The chain uses TRBV2 and TRBJ2-1; D is uncertain. Germline V gives CDR1 SNHLY, CDR2 FYNNEI. With 8 bases removed from V and 0 bases from J, the gap between germline ends came to 14 bases. The CDR3 totals 15 residues. The CDR3: CASAPISLSYNEQFF. CDR3 nucleotides: TGTGCCAGCGCCCCGATCAGTCTCTCCTACAATGAGCAGTTCTTC. Combining the CDR3 with reference TRBV2 and TRBJ2-1 gives the whole variable domain EPEVTQTPSHQVTQMGQEVILRCVPISNHLYFYWYRQILGQKVEFLVSFYNNEISEKSEIFDDQFSVERPDGSNFTLKIRSTKLEDSAMYFCASAPISLSYNEQFFGPGTRLTVL.

The J gene is TRBJ2-2, the V gene TRBV7-9; D perhaps matches TRBD1 (6 bases). With 4 bases removed from V and 4 bases from J, the gap between germline ends came to 16 bases. Germline V CDR1 and CDR2: SEHNR, FQNEAQ (reference sequence). The CDR3 is 16 amino acids. The CDR3 nucleotides read TGTGCCAGCAGCTCGCACAGGGTCCAGGGCACCGGGGAGCTGTTTTTT. It translates to CASSSHRVQGTGELFF.

This clone showed up just once. The V and J genes are TRBV4-2 and TRBJ2-5, with 12 bases lining up with TRBD2. This CDR3 has 19 residues. Germline V gene data show CDR1 as LGHNA and CDR2 as YNFKEQ. The ends lost 3 bases at V and 5 bases at J; junction bases unmatched: 16. CDR3: CASSHLWRTSGVSGETQYF. As DNA, the CDR3 is TGTGCCAGCAGCCACCTCTGGAGGACTAGCGGGGTCTCTGGGGAGACCCAGTACTTC.

The rearrangement links TRBV30 to TRBJ2-5, with TRBD2 matching 7 bases. There are 14 residues in the CDR3. V dropped 5 bases and J dropped 5; count of bases not matched to a gene: 11. Germline V gives CDR1 GTSNPN, CDR2 SVGIG (reference sequence). The CDR3 DNA is TGTGCCTGGCGCCCCCCGGGGGGTGGCGAGACCCAGTACTTC. Residues: CAWRPPGGGETQYF. Full variable domain (missing parts from reference TRBV30 and TRBJ2-5): SQTIHQWPATLVQPVGSPLSLECTVEGTSNPNLYWYRQAAGRGLQLLFYSVGIGQISSEVPQNLSASRPQDRQFILSSKKLLLSDSGFYLCAWRPPGGGETQYFGPGTRLLVL.

This clone was counted a single time. The chain recombines TRBV5-4 with TRBJ1-1, with unresolved D. Germline loops: CDR1 SGHNT, CDR2 YYREEE (reference sequence). CDR3 length: 15 residues. V dropped 0 bases and J dropped 6 bases, with 15 bases sitting between them. For the CDR3, the DNA is TGTGCCAGCAGCTTGGAAGGGCGGGGTCCCCCTGAAGCTTTCTTT. It encodes CASSLEGRGPPEAFF.